This entry lists 5 T cell receptor beta chains sequenced from one sample in a study of tumor-infiltrating lymphocytes in primary liver carcinoma. A constant-region primer primed TCR beta cDNA synthesis from about 0.55 ug of total RNA. Each TCR beta library was derived from three nested multiplex PCR rounds that employed slightly modified ARM-PCR. It was with TRBV1-TRBV30 forward primers and a C-beta reverse primer that the first two PCR rounds were run, at approximately 9 cycles each. One entry per CDR3 protein, called by TCRdb with MiXCR from the multiplex PCR reads. This table holds 310,000 or so distinct CDR3 sequences, 45% to 70% found once. Germline DNA was extracted alongside blood RNA, which was obtained from unsorted whole blood. The sample taken for sequencing was peripheral blood. Source of these receptors: a woman in her 30s with primary liver carcinoma and hepatitis B virus infection.

The table lists this clonotype with a few counts. The chain has TRBV6-6 and TRBJ1-5; D call uncertain. Germline CDR1 MNHNY, CDR2 SVGAGI (reference sequence). This CDR3 is 16 amino acids long. Trimming took off 0 bases at V and 0 bases at J, with 9 bases between the two ends. CDR3 sequence: CASSYSVVRSNQPQHF. For the CDR3, the DNA is TGTGCCAGCAGTTACTCGGTAGTTCGTAGCAATCAGCCCCAGCATTTT.

The chain joins TRBV28 to TRBJ2-1, with TRBD1 matching 7 bases. CDR3 size: 16 residues. Germline CDR1 is MDHEN and CDR2 is SYDVKM. J lost 0 bases, V lost 4 bases, and 6 bases had no gene match. The CDR3 sequence: CASSSSGTASYNEQFF. The CDR3 DNA reads as TGTGCCAGCAGTTCATCCGGGACAGCCTCCTACAATGAGCAGTTCTTC.

CDR3 sequence (DNA): TGCGCCAGCAGCCAAGCCCACAGCTACTACAATGAGCAGTTCTTC. Translated: CASSQAHSYYNEQFF. The V call is TRBV4-3, the J call TRBJ2-1, with no clear D. V lost 1 base, J lost 3 bases, and 10 bases lay in between. CDR1 LGHNA and CDR2 YSLEER come from the germline V gene. The CDR3 totals 15 residues.

This clonotype was seen only a few times. The chain uses TRBV10-3 and TRBJ2-4, with 7 bases aligning to TRBD1. In germline, CDR1 is ENHRY, CDR2 SYGVKD. The CDR3 is made up of 14 amino acids. The ends lost 4 bases at V and 8 bases at J; junction bases unmatched: 8. The CDR3 DNA follows: TGTGCCATCAGTGGAGACAGGGTAACGGACATTCAGTACTTC. Translating gives CAISGDRVTDIQYF.

Turning to this clonotype: One end of the junction is discordant with germline, which a read error may explain. V and J are TRBV5-4 and TRBJ2-5; the match to TRBD2 covers 11 bases. CDR3 length equals 16 residues. Germline lookup yields CDR1 SGHNT and CDR2 YYREEE (reference sequence). The CDR3 bases are TGTGCCATCAGCTGTAGCGGGAGGGCCCCGGAAGAGACCCAGTACTTC. Amino acid sequence: CAISCSGRAPEETQYF.